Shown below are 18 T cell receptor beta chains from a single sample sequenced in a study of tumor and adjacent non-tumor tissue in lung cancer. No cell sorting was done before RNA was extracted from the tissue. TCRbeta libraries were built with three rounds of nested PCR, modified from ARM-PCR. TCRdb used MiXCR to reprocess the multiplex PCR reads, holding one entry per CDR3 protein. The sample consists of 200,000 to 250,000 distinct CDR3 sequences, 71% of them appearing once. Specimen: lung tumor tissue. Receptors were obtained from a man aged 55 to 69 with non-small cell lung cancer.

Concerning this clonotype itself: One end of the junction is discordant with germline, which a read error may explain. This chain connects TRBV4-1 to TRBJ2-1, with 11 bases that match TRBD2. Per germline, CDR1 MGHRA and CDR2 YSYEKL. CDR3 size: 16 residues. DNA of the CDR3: TGCGCCAGCAGTGCCGGGACTAGCGGAGTTTACATTGAGCAGTTCTTC. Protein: CASSAGTSGVYIEQFF.

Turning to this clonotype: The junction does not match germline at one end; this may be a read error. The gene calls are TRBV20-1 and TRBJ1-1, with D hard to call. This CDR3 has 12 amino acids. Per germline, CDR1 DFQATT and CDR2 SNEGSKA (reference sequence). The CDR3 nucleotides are TGCAGTGTCCATTCGGGCAACACTGAACCTTTCTTT. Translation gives CSVHSGNTEPFF.

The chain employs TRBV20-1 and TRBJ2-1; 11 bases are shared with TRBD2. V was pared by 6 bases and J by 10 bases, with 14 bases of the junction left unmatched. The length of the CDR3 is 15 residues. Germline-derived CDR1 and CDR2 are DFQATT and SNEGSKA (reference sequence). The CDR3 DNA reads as TGCAGTGCGATAAGACTAGCGGGGCCTGGAATGGAGCAGTTCTTC. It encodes CSAIRLAGPGMEQFF.

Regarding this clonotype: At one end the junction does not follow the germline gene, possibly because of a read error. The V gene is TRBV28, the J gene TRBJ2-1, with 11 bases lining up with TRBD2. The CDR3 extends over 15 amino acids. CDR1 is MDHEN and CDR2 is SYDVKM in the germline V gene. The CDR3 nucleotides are TGTGCCACCAGTACTTTAGCGGGAGGGGTCTATGAGCAGTTCTTC. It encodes CATSTLAGGVYEQFF.

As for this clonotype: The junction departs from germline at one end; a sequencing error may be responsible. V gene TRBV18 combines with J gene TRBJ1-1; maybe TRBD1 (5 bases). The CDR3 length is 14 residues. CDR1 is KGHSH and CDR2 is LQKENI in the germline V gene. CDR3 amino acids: CTSSPGPVNIEAFF. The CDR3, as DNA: TGTACCAGCTCACCGGGGCCAGTGAACATTGAAGCTTTCTTT.

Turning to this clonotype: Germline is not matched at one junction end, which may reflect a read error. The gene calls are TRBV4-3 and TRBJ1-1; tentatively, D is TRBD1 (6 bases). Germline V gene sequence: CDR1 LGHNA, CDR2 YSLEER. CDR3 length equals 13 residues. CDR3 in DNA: TGTGCCAGCGGTACAGGGTCGAACATTGAAGCTTTCTTT. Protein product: CASGTGSNIEAFF.

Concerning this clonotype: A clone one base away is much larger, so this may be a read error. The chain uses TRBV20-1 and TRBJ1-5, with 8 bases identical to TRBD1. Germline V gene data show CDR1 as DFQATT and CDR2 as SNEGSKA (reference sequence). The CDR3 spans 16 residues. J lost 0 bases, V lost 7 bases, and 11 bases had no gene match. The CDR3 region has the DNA TGCAGTGTCGGATCAGGGGGCCCCTATAGCAATCAGCCCCAGCATTTT. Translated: CSVGSGGPYSNQPQHF.

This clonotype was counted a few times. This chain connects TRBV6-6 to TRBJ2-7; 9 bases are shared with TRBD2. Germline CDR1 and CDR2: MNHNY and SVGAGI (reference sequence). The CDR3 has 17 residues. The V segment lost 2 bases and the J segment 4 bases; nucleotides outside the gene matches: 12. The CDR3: CASSYDLGGGAGYEQYF. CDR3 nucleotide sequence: TGTGCCAGCAGTTACGATCTCGGCGGGGGGGCGGGGTACGAGCAGTACTTC.

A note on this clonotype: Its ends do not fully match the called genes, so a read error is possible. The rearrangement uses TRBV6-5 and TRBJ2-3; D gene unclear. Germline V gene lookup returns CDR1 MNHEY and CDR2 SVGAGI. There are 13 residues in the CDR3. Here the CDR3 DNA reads TGTGTCAGCAGTCATACCTACACAGATACGCAGTATTTT. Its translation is CVSSHTYTDTQYF.

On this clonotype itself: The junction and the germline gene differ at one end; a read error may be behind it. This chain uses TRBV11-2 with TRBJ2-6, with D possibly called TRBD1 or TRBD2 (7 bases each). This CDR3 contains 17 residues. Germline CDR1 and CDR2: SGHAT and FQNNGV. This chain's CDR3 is CASSLRGRESGANDLTF. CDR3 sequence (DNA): TGTGCCAGCAGTCTTAGGGGGCGGGAGTCTGGGGCCAACGACCTGACTTTC.

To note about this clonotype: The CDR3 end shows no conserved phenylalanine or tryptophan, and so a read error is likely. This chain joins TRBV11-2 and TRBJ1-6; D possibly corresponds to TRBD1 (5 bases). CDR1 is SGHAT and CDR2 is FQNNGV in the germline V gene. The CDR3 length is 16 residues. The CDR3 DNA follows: TGTGCCAGCAGCTCCGATGTCGGGACCTGGAATTCGCCCCTCCACATT. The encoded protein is CASSSDVGTWNSPLHI.

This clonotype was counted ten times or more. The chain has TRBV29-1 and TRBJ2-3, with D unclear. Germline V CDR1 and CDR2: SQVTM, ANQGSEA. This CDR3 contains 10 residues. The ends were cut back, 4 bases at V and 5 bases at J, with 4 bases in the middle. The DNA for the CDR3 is TGCAGCGTTGTGGTAGATACGCAGTATTTT. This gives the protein CSVVVDTQYF.

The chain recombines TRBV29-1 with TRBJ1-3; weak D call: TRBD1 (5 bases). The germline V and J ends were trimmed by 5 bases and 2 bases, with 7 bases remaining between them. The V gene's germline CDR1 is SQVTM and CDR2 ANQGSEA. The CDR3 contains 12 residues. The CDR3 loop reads CSVMGPGNTIYF. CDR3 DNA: TGCAGCGTTATGGGGCCTGGAAACACCATATATTTT.

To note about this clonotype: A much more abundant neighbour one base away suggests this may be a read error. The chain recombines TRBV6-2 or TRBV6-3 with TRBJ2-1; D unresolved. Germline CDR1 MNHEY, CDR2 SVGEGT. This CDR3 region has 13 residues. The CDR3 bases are TGTGCCAGCAGTTACTCTATTTACAATGAGCAGTTATTC. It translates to CASSYSIYNEQLF.

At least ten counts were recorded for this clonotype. CDR3 protein: CASTRGAPTDTQYF. DNA of the CDR3: TGTGCCAGCACCCGGGGGGCCCCCACAGATACGCAGTATTTT. The genes are TRBV12-3 or TRBV12-4 and TRBJ2-3; the D gene is possibly TRBD2 (7 bases). Trimming took 7 bases from V and 2 from J, leaving 13 bases between them. The CDR3 sequence is 14 residues long.

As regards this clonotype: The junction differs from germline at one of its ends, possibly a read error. The CDR3 here is CTSSQTISGGSVYEQYF. The CDR3 bases are TGTACCAGCAGCCAAACTATTAGCGGGGGATCGGTCTACGAGCAGTACTTC. This sequence joins TRBV4-2 and TRBJ2-7; 9 bases are a match to TRBD2. The CDR3 runs 17 residues. Germline V gene lookup returns CDR1 LGHNA and CDR2 YNFKEQ.

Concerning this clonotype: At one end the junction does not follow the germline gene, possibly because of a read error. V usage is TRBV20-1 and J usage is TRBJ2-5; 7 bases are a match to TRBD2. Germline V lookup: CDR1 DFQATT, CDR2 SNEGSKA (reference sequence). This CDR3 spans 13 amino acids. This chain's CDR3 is CSARAGGGETQHF. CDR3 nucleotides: TGCAGTGCTAGAGCGGGAGGCGGAGAGACCCAGCACTTC.

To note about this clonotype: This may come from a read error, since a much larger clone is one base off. CDR3 bases: TGTGCCAGCAGTGACACTAACGGGGGAAAGACCCAGTACTTC. Translated: CASSDTNGGKTQYF. The chain combines TRBV6-5 with TRBJ2-5, with D tentatively TRBD2 (6 bases). The germline gives CDR1 MNHEY, CDR2 SVGAGI. This CDR3 has 14 amino acids. V dropped 5 bases and J dropped 6 bases, with 16 bases sitting between them.